These 9 T cell receptor beta chains were sequenced from one sample in a study of T cells after yellow fever vaccination. TCRdb redid the calling of the 5' RACE reads with MiXCR, one entry per CDR3 protein. The sample consists of around 320,000 distinct CDR3 sequences, about 10% of them appearing once. The sample in question was CD4+ T cells sorted from PBMCs, obtained 5 days after the yellow fever booster vaccination. These receptors originate from a man between 18 and 29 years old who received the YFV17D yellow fever vaccine.

This sequence joins TRBV7-2 and TRBJ2-2; perhaps TRBD2 as D (6 bases). The V gene's germline CDR1 is SGHTA and CDR2 FQGNSA. Trimming removed 3 bases at V and 7 bases at J, with 12 bases between. There are 14 residues in the CDR3. The CDR3 loop reads CASSLRRGGGELFF. The CDR3 region has the DNA TGTGCCAGCAGCTTGAGAAGGGGAGGCGGGGAGCTGTTTTTT.

This clonotype was detected only a few times. The chain is built from TRBV15 and TRBJ1-4; TRBD1 aligns across 9 bases. Looked up from germline, CDR1 is LNHNV and CDR2 is YYDKDF (reference sequence). J gave up 8 bases and V 0 bases, and 7 bases lay outside the gene matches. This CDR3 has 16 amino acids. CDR3 coding DNA: TGTGCCACCAGCAGAGATCAGGACAGGGGAGGGGAAAAACTGTTTTTT. Protein sequence: CATSRDQDRGGEKLFF. The variable domain in full, with the rest retrieved from reference TRBV15 and TRBJ1-4, is DAMVIQNPRYQVTQFGKPVTLSCSQTLNHNVMYWYQQKSSQAPKLLFHYYDKDFNNEADTPDNFQSRRPNTSFCFLDIRSPGLGDTAMYLCATSRDQDRGGEKLFFGSGTQLSVL.

The J gene is TRBJ2-3, the V gene TRBV5-4; tentatively, D is TRBD1 or TRBD2 (5 bases each). Trimming shortened V by 10 bases and J by 4 bases, and 22 bases separated the two germline ends. This CDR3 has 15 residues. Germline V gene data show CDR1 as SGHNT and CDR2 as YYREEE (reference sequence). The CDR3 loop reads CAGGRGRGRADTQYF. The CDR3 DNA is TGTGCCGGAGGACGGGGTAGGGGTCGAGCAGATACGCAGTATTTT.

This clonotype came up a few times. J is TRBJ1-5 and V is TRBV9; D ambiguous. V lost 4 bases and J lost 1, with 12 bases in between. The CDR3 covers 15 residues. In germline, CDR1 is SGDLS, CDR2 YYNGEE. The CDR3: CASSSGLRSNQPQHF. Here the CDR3 DNA reads TGTGCCAGCAGCAGCGGGCTTCGGAGCAATCAGCCCCAGCATTTT.

This clonotype was observed a handful of times. The gene calls are TRBV11-2 and TRBJ2-3, with D possibly TRBD1 on 6 matching bases. CDR1 SGHAT and CDR2 FQNNGV come from the germline V gene. CDR3 size: 14 residues. The germline V and J ends were trimmed by 6 bases and 2 bases, with 12 bases remaining between them. CDR3 coding DNA: TGTGCCAGCAGTCAGGGGACCTTCACAGATACGCAGTATTTT. Protein product: CASSQGTFTDTQYF.

The chain has TRBV2 and TRBJ2-7; 9 bases fit TRBD1. The V gene end was trimmed by 6 bases and the J gene end by 2 bases; junction bases not matched to a gene: 5. The CDR3 consists of 14 residues. Germline CDR1 is SNHLY and CDR2 is FYNNEI. The CDR3, as DNA: TGTGCCAGCAGCCGGGACAGGGAGACCTACGAGCAGTACTTC. It specifies CASSRDRETYEQYF.

The chain couples TRBV6-6 to TRBJ2-7; TRBD1 matches 7 bases. The germline CDR1 and CDR2 sequences are MNHNY and SVGAGI (reference sequence). The CDR3 has 15 residues. Unmatched junction bases numbered 10, after V lost 5 bases and J lost 3 bases. The CDR3, as DNA: TGTGCCAGCAGTCCGACAGGGCCATCGAACTACGAGCAGTACGTC. Its protein is CASSPTGPSNYEQYV.

The chain couples TRBV20-1 to TRBJ2-3, with D hard to call. V lost 3 bases and J lost 7, with 14 bases in between. Germline CDR1 reads DFQATT; CDR2 reads SNEGSKA (reference sequence). The CDR3 runs 13 residues. CDR3 in amino acids: CSARGEKSYTQYF. The CDR3 DNA reads TGCAGTGCTAGGGGCGAGAAATCCTATACGCAGTATTTT.

The table lists this clonotype with many counts. The chain joins TRBV12-3 or TRBV12-4 to TRBJ1-1; 10 bases line up with TRBD1. This CDR3 is built from 15 residues. V lost 5 bases to trimming and J lost 1 base; unmatched junction nucleotides: 4. The CDR3 spells CASSLGQGRNTEAFF. The CDR3 region has the DNA TGTGCCAGCAGTCTGGGACAGGGGAGGAACACTGAAGCTTTCTTT.